The present entry profiles one TCR beta chain with its context. No cognate antigen has been identified for it. No quality values exist for individual bases; no much larger clone is one base distant. Taken with the paper, the label for time point translates to: patch test 1, 2 weeks after DPC sensitization. The treatment or condition label corresponds to: therapeutic diphenylcyclopropenone sensitization with weekly scalp DPC. At each patch-test visit, blood was drawn before the patch test was applied. Eligible patients were aged 18 to 70, diagnosed with alopecia, deemed suitable for DPC therapy, and excluded if pregnant. Total RNA was extracted from unfractionated whole blood collected in Tempus Blood RNA tubes. This entry belongs to a study of human T cells and chemical hapten exposure (dated by TCRdb to the early 2020s). For the wider study: For sensitization, 2% DPC in acetone was applied to a roughly 2 cm by roughly 2 cm area of upper inner arm skin. Throughout the roughly 24-week study period, patients were also given weekly therapeutic DPC doses on the scalp. Patch testing was performed on the upper back with Finn chambers containing 0.01% DPC, and the patch tests were scored after 6 days according to International Contact Dermatitis Research Group standards. The patient cohort, mostly female, included alopecia areata with under or over 50% scalp involvement, alopecia totalis and alopecia universalis. Libraries were pooled for sequencing, and per-sample TCR yields varied mainly because of small differences in library volumes within the pool. The study tracked peripheral blood TCR repertoire changes in vivo during primary and secondary sensitization to the hapten diphenylcyclopropenone (DPC) in alopecia patients. Blood was sampled from patients pre-sensitization (week 0) and at 2, 6 and about 24 weeks after DPC sensitization. Approximately 28 alopecia patients provided blood for TCR sequencing at one to four time points (pre-sensitization, 2, 6 and 24 weeks). The full study reports these points: Repeated subsampling changed both the strength of the expansion versus patch-test correlation and the threshold at which that correlation became significant. Compared with pre-sensitization or healthy control sets, expanded TCRs formed significantly more large CDR3 similarity clusters, which is consistent with antigen-driven responses. The number of PT1 expanded TCRs positively correlated with patch test score, significant at thresholds 8, 16 and 32 but not 4. DPC sensitization did not change how many TCRs were above 1 in 1000 frequency, and no evidence was found of alterations in global repertoire structure. Because every patient had alopecia, a presumed autoimmune disease, the patients' immune response might differ from that of healthy individuals.

CDR1 and CDR2, looked up from the germline V gene, are MNHNS and SASEGT. At the junction V is shortened by 2 bases and J by 3 bases, with 20 bases in between. Spanning cysteine to phenylalanine, the CDR3 consists of 17 amino acids. Only the CDR3 DNA is retained, 51 bases long and in frame from the first base. Receptor amplification or capture employed RACE. The reads were generated on a NextSeq 500. Library preparation attached unique molecular identifiers to individual cDNA molecules for quantitative, reproducible TCR counting. Both TCR alpha and TCR beta chains were sequenced from each blood RNA sample. The paper's data handling went like this. The median number of TCRs per sample was 95,638, ranging from about 23,224 to 690,600. The Decombinator software suite was used to annotate V, J and CDR3 in the TCR reads. To make PS versus PT1 abundance plots, every sample was subsampled to the same number of TCRs (28,000). Expanded TCRs were defined as absent before sensitization and observed at least eight times at the 2-week time point. In-frame beta chains were kept once TCRdb had trimmed the public reads at Q25 with fastp and called clones with MiXCR. Each entry is one CDR3 protein sequence, shown with its most common DNA and genes. The V and J calls and clone size come from TCRdb's table, not from the authors' own analysis. This sample has around 380,000 distinct CDR3 sequences in its table, and 4% to 5.5% of those were observed once. Under 2.5% of the sample is held by the ten biggest clonotypes.

This sequence was found in a woman aged 45-65 years with alopecia areata. Some clones in this sample may be carry-over from other donors' samples. This specimen consisted of whole blood, obtained in connection with sensitization to the hapten diphenylcyclopropenone (DPC). This sequence uses TRBV6-1 and TRBJ2-7; the D gene is perhaps TRBD1 or TRBD2, each of them matching over 6 bases. The CDR3 protein: CASSEMRRGAYYYEQYF. The DNA is as follows: TGTGCCAGCAGTGAAATGAGGAGGGGGGCTTACTACTACGAGCAGTACTTC.